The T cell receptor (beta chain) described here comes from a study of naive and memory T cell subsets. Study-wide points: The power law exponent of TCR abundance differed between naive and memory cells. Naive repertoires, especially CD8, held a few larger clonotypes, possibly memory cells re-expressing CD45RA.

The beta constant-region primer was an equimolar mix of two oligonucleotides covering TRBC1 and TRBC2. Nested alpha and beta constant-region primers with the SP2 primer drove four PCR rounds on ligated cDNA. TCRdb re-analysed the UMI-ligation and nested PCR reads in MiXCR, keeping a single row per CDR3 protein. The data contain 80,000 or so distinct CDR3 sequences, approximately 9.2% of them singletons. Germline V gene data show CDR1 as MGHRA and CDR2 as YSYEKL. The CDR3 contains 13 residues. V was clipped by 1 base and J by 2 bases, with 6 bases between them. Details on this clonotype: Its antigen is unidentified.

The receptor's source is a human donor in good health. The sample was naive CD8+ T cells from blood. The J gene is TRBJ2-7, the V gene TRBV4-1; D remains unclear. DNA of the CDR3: TGCGCCAGCAGCCAAGCCGTCGCCTACGAGCAGTACTTC. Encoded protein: CASSQAVAYEQYF.